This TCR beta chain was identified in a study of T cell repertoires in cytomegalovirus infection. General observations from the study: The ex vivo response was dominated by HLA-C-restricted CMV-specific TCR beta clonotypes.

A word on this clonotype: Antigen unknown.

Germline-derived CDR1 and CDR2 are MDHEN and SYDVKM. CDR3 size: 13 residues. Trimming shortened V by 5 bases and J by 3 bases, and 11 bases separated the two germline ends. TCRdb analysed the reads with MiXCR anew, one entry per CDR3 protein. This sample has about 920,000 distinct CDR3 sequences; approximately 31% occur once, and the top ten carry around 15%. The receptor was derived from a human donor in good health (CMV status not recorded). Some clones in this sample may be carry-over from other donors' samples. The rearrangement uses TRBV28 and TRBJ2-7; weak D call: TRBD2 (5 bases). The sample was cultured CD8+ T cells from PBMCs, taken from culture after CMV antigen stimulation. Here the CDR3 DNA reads TGTGCCAGCAGTCCCCCCGGGAACTACGAGCAGTACGTC. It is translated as CASSPPGNYEQYV.